This T cell receptor (beta chain) was obtained from a study of kidney transplant recipient with SARS-CoV-2 infection. TCRdb itself ran the reads through MiXCR, one entry per CDR3 protein. The sample gives some 220,000 distinct CDR3 sequences, roughly 26% of which show up once; around 7.8% is in the top ten. The CDR3 sequence is 13 residues long. Germline lookup yields CDR1 MDHEN and CDR2 SYDVKM. This clonotype was observed a handful of times. A single base separates this from a much larger clone, so it may be a read error. The sequencing here drew on a blood sample, taken at baseline and around day 120 from a kidney transplant recipient. This sequence joins TRBV28 and TRBJ1-1; TRBD1 matches 9 bases. This TCR derives from a male patient aged 25 to 39 who had COVID-19 and was a kidney transplant recipient. Some of the T cells may derive from the graft donor. The CDR3 DNA reads as TGTGCCGGCAGTTCCTCGGGACAGGGATATGCTTTCTTT. Amino acid sequence: CAGSSSGQGYAFF.